The subject of this entry is one TCR beta chain. Its antigen is still unknown. This entry is derived from a study of T cell responses to AZD1222 COVID-19 vaccine. The table came from immunoSEQ multiplex PCR; TCRdb's copy has only in-frame clones and leaves some out. Seen here are 150,000 to 200,000 clones, about 93% observed once, and the top ten hold around 1%. Germline CDR1 LGHDT, CDR2 YNNKEL (reference sequence). Trimming took off 0 bases at V and 3 bases at J, with 9 bases between the two ends. CDR3 length equals 15 residues. Study-level results: Within unmutated variant regions lay the reported targets of nearly half of spike-specific TCRs. Of the AZD1222 recipients, only 5 or 6 were seropositive at baseline. With two AZD1222 doses given, Spike-specific TCR breadth and depth both rose. Across the whole spike, CD4 TCRs peaked at regions 160-218 and 743-854.

This clonotype originated in an adult who received the MenACWY meningococcal vaccine as a control. The chain employs TRBV3-1 (or the pseudogene TRBV3-2) and TRBJ1-3; no clear D gene. Material: peripheral blood, obtained 28 days after the second dose of the MenACWY control vaccine. CDR3 protein: CASSQDRTRGNTIYF. The CDR3 DNA follows: TGTGCCAGCAGCCAAGACAGGACTCGTGGAAACACCATATATTTT.